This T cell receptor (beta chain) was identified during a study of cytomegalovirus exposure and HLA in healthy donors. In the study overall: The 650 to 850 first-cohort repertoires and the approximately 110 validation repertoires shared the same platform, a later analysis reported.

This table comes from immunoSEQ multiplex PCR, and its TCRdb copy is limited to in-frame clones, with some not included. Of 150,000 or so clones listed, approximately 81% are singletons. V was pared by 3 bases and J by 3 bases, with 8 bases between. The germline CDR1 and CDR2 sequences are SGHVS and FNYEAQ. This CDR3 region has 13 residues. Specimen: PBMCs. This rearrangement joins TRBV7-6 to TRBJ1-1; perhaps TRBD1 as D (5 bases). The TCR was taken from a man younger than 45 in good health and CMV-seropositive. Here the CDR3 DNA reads TGTGCCAGCAGCTTGGGGGAGGACACTGAAGCTTTCTTT. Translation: CASSLGEDTEAFF.